This T cell receptor (beta chain) was found in a study of T cell repertoires in cytomegalovirus infection. Study summary: The public TCR beta signatures pointed to both CMV infection and matching HLA type. Study-wide points: Dominant in the ex vivo response were TCR beta clonotypes restricted by HLA-C and specific for CMV.

Looked up from germline, CDR1 is MGHRA and CDR2 is YSYEKL. This CDR3 spans 13 amino acids. From the reads, TCRdb called clonotypes with MiXCR, one entry per CDR3 protein. Of around 740,000 distinct CDR3 sequences listed, about 40% are singletons. To note about this clonotype: No antigen is known for it. This clone may be a read error of a much larger clone one base away.

The receptor was derived from a human donor in good health (CMV status not recorded). Some clones in this sample may be carry-over from other donors' samples. The sample comprised PBMCs. The V and J genes are TRBV4-1 and TRBJ1-5; D remains unclear. CDR3 DNA: TGTTCCAGCAGCCAAGATCGCATTCAGCCCCAGCATTTT. It is translated as CSSSQDRIQPQHF.